The entry below describes one T cell receptor (beta chain). Authors' processing steps: From reference gene primer amplification, estimates of nucleated cell counts were derived. TCRdb's copy holds only in-frame clones and misses some; the assay was immunoSEQ multiplex PCR. V, J and clone size were drawn from that table, and D and trimming were deduced from the DNA. This sample carries around 250,000 clones, approximately 80% of them seen once, and the ten largest clones take around 2%. The sample belongs to a study of blood T cell repertoires in COVID-19. Study-level background: COVID-19 samples from acute and convalescent phases originated in the United States, Italy and Spain. Sources were T cells, B-cell-depleted T cells, or PBMCs; the material itself was cDNA or gDNA.

Sequenced: peripheral blood. The receptor's source is a woman older than 75 with acute or convalescent COVID-19.

CDR3 in DNA: TGTGCCAGCACAGACAGGGGCCGCGGGAACACTGAAGCTTTCTTT. Amino acid sequence: CASTDRGRGNTEAFF. V gene TRBV2 combines with J gene TRBJ1-1; 8 bases line up with TRBD1. CDR3 size: 15 residues. V lost 7 bases and J lost 1; bases outside the gene matches: 8. Germline V lookup: CDR1 SNHLY, CDR2 FYNNEI.